This TCR beta chain stems from a study of patients and donors after allogeneic stem cell transplantation. This clonotype was detected a few times. V was clipped by 8 bases and J by 6 bases; unmatched bases: 5. CDR1 and CDR2 from the germline V gene are SGHVS and FNYEAQ. CDR3 length: 14 residues. TCRdb fed the RT-PCR reads into MiXCR, producing one record per CDR3 protein. The sample records more than 850,000 distinct CDR3 sequences, 18% being singletons. The clonotype originates from a human donor who was either an allogeneic HSCT recipient or a stem cell or donor lymphocyte infusion donor (not recorded which). It is not recorded whose cells these are; they may come from a transplant donor. The chain joins TRBV7-6 to TRBJ1-6; 9 bases fit TRBD1. What was sequenced was blood, either unsorted or a sorted T cell fraction (not recorded which). CDR3 sequence reads: CASGKDRGNSPLHF. The CDR3 DNA is TGTGCCAGCGGGAAGGACAGGGGTAATTCACCCCTCCACTTT. Full variable domain (rest looked up from reference TRBV7-6 and TRBJ1-6): GAGVSQSPRYKVTKRGQDVALRCDPISGHVSLYWYRQALGQGPEFLTYFNYEAQQDKSGLPNDRFSAERPEGSISTLTIQRTEQRDSAMYRCASGKDRGNSPLHFGNGTRLTVT.